This is a list of T cell receptor beta chains from one sample in a study of T cell repertoires in cytomegalovirus infection. TCRdb re-called the reads through MiXCR, storing one row per CDR3 protein. The top ten clones hold less than 9.5% of a sample with fewer than 700,000 distinct CDR3 sequences, roughly 24% of them seen once. Sequenced input: CD8+ T cells from PBMCs. These receptors were taken from a human donor in good health (CMV status not recorded). Some clones in this sample may be carry-over from other donors' samples. Each CDR3 is given with its conserved first and last residue. The D gene is left open where the match is weak. Only some rows state a clone size, as once, few, many or a class for expanded clones.

>TRBJ2-1|few|-|TRBV27
CASSSPPSDEQFF
TGTGCCAGCAGTTCCCCCCCTAGCGATGAGCAGTTCTTC
>TRBJ1-1|-|TRBD1|TRBV7-6
CASKRGGPEAFF
TGTGCCAGCAAAAGAGGGGGCCCTGAAGCTTTCTTT
>TRBJ2-3|-|-|TRBV28
CASSFRGTPDTQYF
TGTGCCAGCAGTTTCCGCGGTACCCCAGATACGCAGTATTTT
>TRBJ2-1|-|TRBD2|TRBV19
CASSIGASGAGEQFF
TGTGCCAGTAGTATAGGGGCTAGCGGGGCGGGTGAGCAGTTCTTC
>TRBJ1-5|many|-|TRBV2
CAGWVGVLNQPQHF
TGTGCCGGATGGGTTGGAGTTTTGAATCAGCCCCAGCATTTT
>TRBJ1-2|-|TRBD1|TRBV6-2/TRBV6-3
CASSSVGTANYGYTF
TGTGCCAGCAGTTCCGTAGGGACAGCGAACTATGGCTACACCTTC
>TRBJ2-1|few|TRBD2|TRBV28
CASSLRVQTSGGSSYNEQFF
TGTGCCAGCAGTTTGAGGGTACAGACTAGCGGGGGGAGCTCCTACAATGAGCAGTTCTTC
>TRBJ1-1|many|-|TRBV7-9
CASSLKGETEAFF
TGTGCCAGCAGCTTAAAGGGGGAAACTGAAGCTTTCTTT
>TRBJ2-4|-|-|TRBV6-6
CASSYTRTRGYKNIQYF
TGTGCCAGCAGTTACACGAGGACCCGGGGATACAAAAACATTCAGTACTTC
>TRBJ1-5|-|-|TRBV20-1
CSAREAGVFYQPQHF
TGCAGTGCTAGAGAGGCAGGGGTGTTTTATCAGCCCCAGCATTTT
>TRBJ1-1|-|-|TRBV20-1
CRARDLGGTEAFF
TGCAGGGCTAGAGATCTCGGGGGAACTGAAGCTTTCTTT
>TRBJ2-7|-|TRBD2|TRBV7-9
CASSSAGDISYEQYF
TGTGCCAGCAGTTCAGCGGGGGATATCTCCTACGAGCAGTACTTC
>TRBJ1-5|few|-|TRBV28
CASSLHQGSNQPQHF
TGTGCCAGCAGTCTCCATCAGGGTAGCAATCAGCCCCAGCATTTT
>TRBJ1-2|many|TRBD1|TRBV7-9
CASSYENRGHDGYTF
TGTGCCAGCAGCTATGAGAACAGGGGACACGATGGCTACACCTTC
>TRBJ2-7|-|-|TRBV23-1
CASSQSWGRDPYEQYF
TGCGCCAGCAGTCAATCATGGGGCAGGGATCCCTACGAGCAGTACTTC
>TRBJ1-1|many|-|TRBV4-3
CASSQEDPWALNTEAFF
TGCGCCAGCAGCCAAGAGGACCCTTGGGCACTAAACACTGAAGCTTTCTTT
>TRBJ1-2|few|-|TRBV20-1
CSARGGDGYTF
TGCAGTGCTAGAGGGGGAGATGGCTACACCTTC
>TRBJ2-2|-|-|TRBV7-2
CVSSPYTGELFF
TGTGTCAGCAGCCCATACACCGGGGAGCTGTTTTTT
>TRBJ1-1|few|-|TRBV25-1
CASSEYQGLNTEAFF
TGTGCCAGCAGTGAATATCAGGGTTTGAACACTGAAGCTTTCTTT
>TRBJ2-5|-|TRBD1|TRBV5-3
CASSWGTGAGETQYF
TGTGCCAGCAGCTGGGGGACAGGGGCTGGGGAGACCCAGTACTTC
>TRBJ2-1|-|-|TRBV12-3/TRBV12-4
CASSRQASYNEQFF
TGTGCCAGCAGTAGACAGGCGAGTTACAATGAGCAGTTCTTC
>TRBJ1-2|-|TRBD1|TRBV5-8
CASSIGQDLYGYTF
TGTGCCAGCAGCATCGGACAGGACCTCTATGGCTACACCTTC